The rows below give T cell receptor beta chains drawn from one sample of a study of OX40 agonist ivuxolimab in advanced cancers. The method was immunoSEQ multiplex PCR; TCRdb's version includes in-frame clones alone and lacks a portion of them. The repertoire holds 75,000 to 90,000 clones, with roughly 89% as singletons. Sequences were derived from CD4+ or CD8+ T cells sorted from blood, sampled in a trial of the OX40 agonist ivuxolimab. The receptor source for this set is an adult with an advanced solid tumor such as melanoma, head and neck, liver or kidney cancer. The CDR3 runs from the conserved cysteine through the conserved F or W. The D gene is left open where the match is weak.

D	J	V	CDR3
TRBD2	TRBJ2-5	TRBV25-1	CASGGEGETQYF
NA	TRBJ1-1	TRBV6-5	CASSYAENTEAFF
NA	TRBJ1-5	TRBV27	CASSRGGEPQHF
TRBD2	TRBJ2-7	TRBV4-3	CASSQGDGGAWEQYF
NA	TRBJ2-6	TRBV4-1	CASSLSSGANVLTF
TRBD2	TRBJ2-1	TRBV25-1	CASSNLAGTYNEQFF
NA	TRBJ1-2	TRBV5-6	CASSLAVGNPYYGYTF
NA	TRBJ2-7	TRBV4-1	CASSDRLAGASYEQYF
NA	TRBJ2-3	TRBV25-1	CAVGWTFNTDTQYF
NA	TRBJ2-1	TRBV4-1	CASSQVVGEQFF
TRBD1	TRBJ2-7	TRBV28	CASSLRGQGGREQYF
NA	TRBJ2-7	TRBV28	CASRGIAEFREQYF
NA	TRBJ1-4	TRBV6-1	CASSAEGIDEKLFF
NA	TRBJ2-6	TRBV7-9	CASSLESISGANVLTF
TRBD1	TRBJ2-2	TRBV25-1	CASLPSGTGPRTGELFF
TRBD1	TRBJ2-1	TRBV9	CASEAGTGSNEQFF
TRBD1	TRBJ2-1	TRBV28	CASSPGWTGPRRFF
TRBD2	TRBJ2-1	TRBV19	CASSTRTSGSSYNEQFF
NA	TRBJ2-7	TRBV7-6	CASSQALGSSYEQYF
TRBD2	TRBJ2-3	TRBV28	CASSLRGGTDITDTQYF
NA	TRBJ2-2	TRBV27	CASSLSRSGELFF
NA	TRBJ2-1	TRBV2	CASSVRGPYNEQFF
NA	TRBJ2-7	TRBV6-1	CASSEGNLYEQYF
NA	TRBJ2-1	TRBV4-3	CASSHAAEQVYNEQFF
NA	TRBJ2-6	TRBV5-6	CASSLVGGAGANVLTF
TRBD2	TRBJ2-1	TRBV9	CASSATSGGDNEQFF
NA	TRBJ1-2	TRBV7-9	CASSPKTEFNYGYTF
NA	NA	TRBV6-5	CASSYDRTGYEQYF